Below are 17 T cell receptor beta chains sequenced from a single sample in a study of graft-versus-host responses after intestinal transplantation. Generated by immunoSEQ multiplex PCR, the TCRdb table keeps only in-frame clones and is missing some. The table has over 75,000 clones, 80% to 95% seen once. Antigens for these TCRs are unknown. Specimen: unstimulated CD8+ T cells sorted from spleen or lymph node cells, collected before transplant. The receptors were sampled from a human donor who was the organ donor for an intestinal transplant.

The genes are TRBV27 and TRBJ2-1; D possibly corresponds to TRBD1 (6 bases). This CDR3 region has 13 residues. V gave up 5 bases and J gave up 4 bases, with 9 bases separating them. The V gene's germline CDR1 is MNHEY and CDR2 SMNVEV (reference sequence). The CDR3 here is CASSLTGYNEQFF. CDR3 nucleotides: TGTGCCAGCAGTCTAACAGGGTACAATGAGCAGTTCTTC.

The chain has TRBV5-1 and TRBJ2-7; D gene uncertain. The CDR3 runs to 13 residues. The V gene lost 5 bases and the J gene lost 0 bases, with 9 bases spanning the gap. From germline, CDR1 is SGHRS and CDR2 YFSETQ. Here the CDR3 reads CASSWCSSYEQYF. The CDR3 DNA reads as TGCGCCAGCAGTTGGTGTAGCTCCTACGAGCAGTACTTC.

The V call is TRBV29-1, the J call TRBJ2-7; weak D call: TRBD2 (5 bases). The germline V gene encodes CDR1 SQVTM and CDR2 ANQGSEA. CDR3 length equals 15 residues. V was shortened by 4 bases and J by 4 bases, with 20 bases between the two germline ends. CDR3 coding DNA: TGCAGCGTTGCCCTTAGCGTGGGCTCGTTTTACGAGCAGTACTTC. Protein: CSVALSVGSFYEQYF.

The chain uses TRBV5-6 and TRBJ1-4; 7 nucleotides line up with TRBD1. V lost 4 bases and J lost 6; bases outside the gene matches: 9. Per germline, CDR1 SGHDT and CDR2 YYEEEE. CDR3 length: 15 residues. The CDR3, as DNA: TGTGCCAGCAGCCAAGGGACAGCAGGATATGAAAAACTGTTTTTT. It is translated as CASSQGTAGYEKLFF.

In DNA form, the CDR3 reads TGTGCCAGTAGAATAAGAGGCACCGGGGAGCTGTTTTTT. It yields the protein CASRIRGTGELFF. This rearrangement joins TRBV19 to TRBJ2-2, with D unclear. V was shortened by 6 bases and J by 4 bases, with 9 bases between the two germline ends. Per the germline V gene, CDR1 is LNHDA and CDR2 is SQIVND (reference sequence). CDR3 length: 13 amino acids.

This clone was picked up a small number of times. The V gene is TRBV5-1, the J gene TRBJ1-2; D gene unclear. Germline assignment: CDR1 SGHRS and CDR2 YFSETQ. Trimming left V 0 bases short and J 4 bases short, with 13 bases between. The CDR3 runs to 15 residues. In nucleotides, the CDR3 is TGCGCCAGCAGCTTGGGAGGAGGGAGCTTCTATGGCTACACCTTC. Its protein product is CASSLGGGSFYGYTF.

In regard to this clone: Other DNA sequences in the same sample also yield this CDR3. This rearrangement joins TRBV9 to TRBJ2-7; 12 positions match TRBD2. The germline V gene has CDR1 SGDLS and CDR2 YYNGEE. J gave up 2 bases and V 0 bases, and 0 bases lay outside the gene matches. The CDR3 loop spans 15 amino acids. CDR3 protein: CASSVGLAGAYEQYF. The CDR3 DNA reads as TGTGCCAGCAGCGTAGGACTAGCGGGAGCCTACGAGCAGTACTTC.

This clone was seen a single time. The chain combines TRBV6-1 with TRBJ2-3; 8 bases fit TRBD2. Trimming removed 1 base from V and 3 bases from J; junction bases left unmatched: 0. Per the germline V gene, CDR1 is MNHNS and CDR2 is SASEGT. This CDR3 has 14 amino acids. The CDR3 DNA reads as TGTGCCAGCAGTGAAGAGCGGGAGACAGATACGCAGTATTTT. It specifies CASSEERETDTQYF.

CDR3 coding DNA: TGTGCCAGCAGCCGATTACAGGGTCCCGGGGAGCTGTTTTTT. Encoded protein: CASSRLQGPGELFF. The V gene is TRBV7-7, the J gene TRBJ2-2, with TRBD1 as a possible D gene (6 bases). CDR1 and CDR2 (germline): SSHAT, FNYEAQ (reference sequence). V lost 5 bases, J lost 6 bases, and 13 bases lay in between. The CDR3 consists of 14 residues.

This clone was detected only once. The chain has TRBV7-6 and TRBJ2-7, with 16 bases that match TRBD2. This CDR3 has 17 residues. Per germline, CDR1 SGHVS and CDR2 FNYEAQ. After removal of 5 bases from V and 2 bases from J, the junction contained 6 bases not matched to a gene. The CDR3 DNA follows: TGTGCCAGCAGCGGGGGGACTAGCGGGAGGGCCGCCTACGAGCAGTACTTC. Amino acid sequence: CASSGGTSGRAAYEQYF.

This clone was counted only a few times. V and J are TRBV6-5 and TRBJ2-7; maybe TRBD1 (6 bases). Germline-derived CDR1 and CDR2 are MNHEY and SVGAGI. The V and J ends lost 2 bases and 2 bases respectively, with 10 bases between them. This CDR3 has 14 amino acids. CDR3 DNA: TGTGCCAGCAGTTACCTTGGGACAACCTACGAGCAGTACTTC. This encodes CASSYLGTTYEQYF.

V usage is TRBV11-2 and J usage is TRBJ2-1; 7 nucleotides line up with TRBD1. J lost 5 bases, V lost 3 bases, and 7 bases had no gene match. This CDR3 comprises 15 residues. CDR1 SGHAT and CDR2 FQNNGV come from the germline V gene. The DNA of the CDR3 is TGTGCCAGCAGCTTCACAGGGGTCGCGGACAATGAGCAGTTCTTC. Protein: CASSFTGVADNEQFF. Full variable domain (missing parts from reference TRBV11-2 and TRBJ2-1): EAGVAQSPRYKIIEKRQSVAFWCNPISGHATLYWYQQILGQGPKLLIQFQNNGVVDDSQLPKDRFSAERLKGVDSTLKIQPAKLEDSAVYLCASSFTGVADNEQFFGPGTRLTVL.

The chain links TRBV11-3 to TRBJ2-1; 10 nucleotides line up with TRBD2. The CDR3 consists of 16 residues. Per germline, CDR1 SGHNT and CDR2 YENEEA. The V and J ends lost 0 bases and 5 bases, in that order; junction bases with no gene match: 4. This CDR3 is CASSLDASGGHNEQFF. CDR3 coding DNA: TGTGCCAGCAGCTTAGATGCTAGCGGGGGCCACAATGAGCAGTTCTTC.

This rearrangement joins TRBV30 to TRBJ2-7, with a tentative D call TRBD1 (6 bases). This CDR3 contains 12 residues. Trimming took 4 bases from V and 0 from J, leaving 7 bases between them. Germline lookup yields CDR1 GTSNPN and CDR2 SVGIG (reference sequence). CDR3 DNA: TGTGCCTGGACAGGGGACTCCTACGAGCAGTACTTC. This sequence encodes CAWTGDSYEQYF.

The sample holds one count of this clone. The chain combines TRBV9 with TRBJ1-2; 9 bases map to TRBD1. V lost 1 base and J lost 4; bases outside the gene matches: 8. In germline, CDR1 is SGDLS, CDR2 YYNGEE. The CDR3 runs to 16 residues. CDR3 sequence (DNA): TGTGCCAGCAGCGTATACGACAGGGGGTACATCTATGGCTACACCTTC. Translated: CASSVYDRGYIYGYTF.

Here the CDR3 reads CASSFITGSVHEQYF. The CDR3 region has the DNA TGTGCCAGCAGTTTTATAACGGGATCAGTCCACGAGCAGTACTTC. The chain carries TRBV28 and TRBJ2-7, with TRBD2 as a possible D gene (5 bases). This CDR3 is 15 amino acids long. Germline V CDR1 and CDR2: MDHEN, SYDVKM. Trimming pared 3 bases from V and 5 bases from J, leaving 17 bases between.

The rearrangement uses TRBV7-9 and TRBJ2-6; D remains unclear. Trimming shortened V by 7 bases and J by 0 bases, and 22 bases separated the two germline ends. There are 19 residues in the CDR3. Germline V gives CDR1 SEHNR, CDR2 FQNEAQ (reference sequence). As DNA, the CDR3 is TGTGCCAGCACCCCCTCGGTAGGAGATGCCAGCTCTGGGGCCAACGTCCTGACTTTC. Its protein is CASTPSVGDASSGANVLTF. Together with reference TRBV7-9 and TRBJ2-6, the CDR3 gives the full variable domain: DTGVSQNPRHKITKRGQNVTFRCDPISEHNRLYWYRQTLGQGPEFLTYFQNEAQLEKSRLLSDRFSAERPKGSFSTLEIQRTEQGDSAMYLCASTPSVGDASSGANVLTFGAGSRLTVL.